These 27 T cell receptor beta chains were sequenced from one sample in a study of shared clonotypes between healthy human individuals. The method was immunoSEQ multiplex PCR; TCRdb's version includes in-frame clones alone and lacks a portion of them. The data show some 490,000 clones, 81% seen once. The sequenced sample consisted of PBMCs. The receptor set was obtained from a woman aged 40 to 50 in good health. Some clones in this sample may be carry-over from other donors' samples.

The gene calls are TRBV9 and TRBJ1-1, with 7 bases aligning to TRBD1. This CDR3 spans 15 amino acids. Per germline, CDR1 SGDLS and CDR2 YYNGEE. J was trimmed by 1 base and V by 4 bases; bases with no gene match: 7. CDR3 nucleotide sequence: TGTGCCAGCAGCACAACGGACAGGCCGAACACTGAAGCTTTCTTT. It codes for CASSTTDRPNTEAFF.

The J gene is TRBJ2-7, the V gene TRBV11-2, with 10 bases identical to TRBD2. Germline V CDR1 and CDR2: SGHAT, FQNNGV. Germline trimming cut 1 base from V and 8 bases from J; bases unmatched to any gene: 8. The CDR3 totals 15 residues. The CDR3 nucleotides are TGTGCCAGCAGCTTAGGGGTAGCGGGAGGACGTAAGCAGTACTTC. Protein product: CASSLGVAGGRKQYF.

A remark on this clone: A read error is the likely source, as a far larger clone sits one nucleotide away. The chain joins TRBV10-3 to TRBJ2-7, with 7 bases identical to TRBD2. The J segment lost 3 bases and the V segment lost 8 bases, leaving 7 bases of the junction unmatched. This CDR3 comprises 13 residues. Germline lookup yields CDR1 ENHRY and CDR2 SYGVKD. The CDR3 here is CAIGDPGGYEQYF. In nucleotides, the CDR3 is TGTGCCATCGGGGACCCGGGAGGCTACGAGCAGTACTTC.

The chain recombines TRBV27 with TRBJ2-5, with D perhaps TRBD1 (8 bases). Germline CDR1 reads MNHEY; CDR2 reads SMNVEV (reference sequence). The CDR3 length is 14 residues. Trimming shortened V by 4 bases and J by 4 bases, and 13 bases separated the two germline ends. CDR3 sequence: CASSSQGGLETQYF. CDR3 in DNA: TGTGCCAGCAGTTCACAGGGGGGGTTAGAGACCCAGTACTTC.

The chain couples TRBV12-5 to TRBJ1-1; TRBD1 matches 9 bases. This CDR3 has 17 residues. Germline V gives CDR1 LGHNT, CDR2 FRNRAP. V was clipped by 7 bases and J by 0 bases; unmatched bases: 12. CDR3 in DNA: TGTGCTAGTGCCAACCGGGGACAGGGCGCAATGAACACTGAAGCTTTCTTT. Translation gives CASANRGQGAMNTEAFF.

The V call is TRBV5-4, the J call TRBJ1-1, with D unclear. There are 13 residues in the CDR3. Between the trimmed V and J ends, which lost 2 bases and 6 bases, there was a span of 11 bases. Germline V gives CDR1 SGHNT, CDR2 YYREEE (reference sequence). The CDR3 nucleotides read TGTGCCAGCAGCTTTGGGTCGTGGGCTGAAGCTTTCTTT. Its translation: CASSFGSWAEAFF.

Of note for this clone: It is likely a read error: a sequence one base away is far more abundant. Other DNA sequences in this specimen translate into the identical CDR3. The chain links TRBV7-2 to TRBJ1-1, with TRBD1 identical over 7 bases. Germline V gene lookup returns CDR1 SGHTA and CDR2 FQGNSA. The CDR3 runs to 15 residues. The CDR3 DNA reads as TGTGCCAGCAGCTTGGGGGGTAATAGGGGGCGCGAAGCTTTCTTC. This translates into CASSLGGNRGREAFF.

This chain links TRBV27 with TRBJ1-5; 9 bases map to TRBD1. V lost 8 bases, J lost 2 bases, and 10 bases stayed unmatched. The CDR3 runs 16 residues. In germline, CDR1 is MNHEY, CDR2 SMNVEV (reference sequence). Here the CDR3 DNA reads TGTGCCAGCTACGGACAGGGGAAGCCGGGCAATCAGCCCCAGCATTTT. It encodes CASYGQGKPGNQPQHF.

This clone occurred many times. Distinct nucleotide sequences in the sample also encode this CDR3. The chain combines TRBV4-1 with TRBJ2-2; TRBD1 agrees at 7 bases. V gave up 2 bases and J gave up 1 base; unmatched junction bases: 4. CDR1 and CDR2 (germline): MGHRA, YSYEKL. The CDR3 has 16 amino acids. This CDR3 reads CASSQTGVGNTGELFF. Here the CDR3 DNA reads TGCGCCAGCAGCCAAACAGGGGTGGGGAACACCGGGGAGCTGTTTTTT.

As to this clone: This likely reflects a read error, since a far larger clone is one base away. In the same sample, other DNA sequences code for this CDR3. V usage is TRBV28 and J usage is TRBJ2-2; a possible D gene is TRBD1 (5 bases). CDR3 length equals 13 residues. The germline CDR1 and CDR2 sequences are MDHEN and SYDVKM. The CDR3 here is CASSLARAGELFF. The DNA for the CDR3 is TGTGCCAGCAGTTTAGCCAGGGCCGGAGAGCTGTTTTTT.

This clone was counted between two and nine times. This probably arose from a read error, given a far larger clone one base away. This rearrangement joins TRBV30 to TRBJ1-5, with D perhaps TRBD1 (5 bases). The CDR3 is 14 residues long. The germline CDR1 and CDR2 sequences are GTSNPN and SVGIG (reference sequence). V lost 2 bases to trimming and J lost 4 bases, with 12 bases between them. The CDR3: CAWSTWTLNQPQHF. The CDR3 region has the DNA TGTGCCTGGAGTACCTGGACACTAAATCAGCCCCAGCATTTT.

As regards this clone: This likely came from a read error, as a far larger clone is one base away. The V call is TRBV10-2, the J call TRBJ2-5, with 7 bases fitting TRBD2. CDR3 length: 13 amino acids. Germline assignment: CDR1 WSHSY and CDR2 SAAADI. V gave up 6 bases and J gave up 5 bases; unmatched junction bases: 6. This chain's CDR3 is CASRGGKLETQYF. The DNA for the CDR3 is TGCGCCAGCAGGGGGGGGAAGCTTGAGACCCAGTACTTC.

The chain has TRBV6-6 and TRBJ1-4; D gene unclear. V shed 5 bases and J shed 7 bases, with 5 bases lying between them. The CDR3 totals 11 residues. Germline CDR1 is MNHNY and CDR2 is SVGAGI (reference sequence). The DNA of the CDR3 is TGTGCCAGCAGTAGATTTGAAAAACTGTTTTTT. This codes for CASSRFEKLFF.

The chain links TRBV5-6 to TRBJ1-2; 9 bases map to TRBD1. V trimming: 3 bases; J trimming: 7 bases; junction bases outside the gene matches: 13. Germline assignment: CDR1 SGHDT and CDR2 YYEEEE. This CDR3 comprises 16 residues. The CDR3 protein is CASSSGTGIGFGGYTF. The CDR3 region has the DNA TGTGCCAGCAGCTCCGGGACAGGGATCGGCTTCGGTGGCTACACCTTC.

The chain carries TRBV6-6 and TRBJ2-1, with TRBD2 matching 7 bases. J gave up 5 bases and V 4 bases, and 5 bases lay outside the gene matches. The CDR3 length is 14 residues. CDR1 is MNHNY and CDR2 is SVGAGI in the germline V gene (reference sequence). The CDR3 nucleotides are TGTGCCAGCAGTTCGCGGGACTACCACAATGAGCAGTTCTTC. Translation gives CASSSRDYHNEQFF.

On this clone itself: The germline gene is not matched at one end of the junction; a read error may be the cause. The J gene is TRBJ2-1, the V gene TRBV7-7, with D maybe TRBD2 (6 bases). The CDR3 is 16 residues long. From germline, CDR1 is SSHAT and CDR2 FNYEAQ (reference sequence). CDR3 residues: CASSFTRLVRGYRTFF. The DNA for the CDR3 is TGTGCTAGCAGCTTTACTCGACTAGTGCGAGGTTATCGGACGTTCTTC.

The chain recombines TRBV10-3 with TRBJ1-4; 7 bases fit TRBD1. Losses at the gene ends were 3 bases for V and 3 bases for J; bases not matched to a gene: 4. The CDR3 contains 15 residues. Germline-derived CDR1 and CDR2 are ENHRY and SYGVKD. The CDR3 coding sequence is TGTGCCATCAGTGACCAGGGGGTACCTAATGAAAAACTGTTTTTT. Its protein product is CAISDQGVPNEKLFF.

This chain connects TRBV21-1 to TRBJ2-7; the table names TRBD1, a call not compared with the DNA. TRBV21-1 has pseudogene status. The CDR3 loop spans 16 amino acids. The CDR3 DNA follows: TGTGCCCTGGGGTGGGGCAGGCTCTTCTGCTCCTACGAGCAGTACTTC. Its translation: CALGWGRLFCSYEQYF.

This sequence joins TRBV9 and TRBJ2-3; TRBD2 matches at 10 bases. This CDR3 is 16 amino acids long. Losses at the gene ends were 3 bases for V and 1 base for J; bases not matched to a gene: 5. The germline CDR1 and CDR2 sequences are SGDLS and YYNGEE. The CDR3 region is CASSASSGRGTDTQYF. The CDR3, as DNA: TGTGCCAGCAGCGCCTCTAGCGGGAGAGGCACAGATACGCAGTATTTT. The whole variable domain, remainder taken from reference TRBV9 and TRBJ2-3, is DSGVTQTPKHLITATGQRVTLRCSPRSGDLSVYWYQQSLDQGLQFLIQYYNGEERAKGNILERFSAQQFPDLHSELNLSSLELGDSALYFCASSASSGRGTDTQYFGPGTRLTVL.

About this clone: This likely reflects a read error, since a far larger clone is one base away. This chain joins TRBV30 and TRBJ1-1, with a weak D call TRBD1 (6 bases). This CDR3 is 14 amino acids long. V shed 3 bases and J shed 1 base, with 12 bases lying between them. The V gene's germline CDR1 is GTSNPN and CDR2 SVGIG (reference sequence). The DNA for the CDR3 is TGTGCCTGGAGGGACCGGGACAAGAACACTGAAGCTTTCTTT. It translates to CAWRDRDKNTEAFF.

V usage is TRBV7-2 and J usage is TRBJ2-7; D gene ambiguous. This CDR3 region has 13 residues. Germline V lookup: CDR1 SGHTA, CDR2 FQGNSA. Trimming pared 5 bases from V and 0 bases from J, leaving 8 bases between. The CDR3 DNA follows: TGTGCCAGCAGCCGCGGACCCTCCTACGAGCAGTACTTC. Translated, it gives CASSRGPSYEQYF.

The chain uses TRBV29-1 and TRBJ2-3; the D is unclear. The length of the CDR3 is 12 residues. Germline CDR1 SQVTM, CDR2 ANQGSEA. V lost 3 bases and J 5 bases, leaving 9 bases between the germline ends. CDR3: CSVEIPKDTQYF. CDR3 DNA sequence: TGCAGCGTTGAGATCCCGAAAGATACGCAGTATTTT.

The chain employs TRBV7-2 and TRBJ2-7; no clear D. V lost 1 base and J 0 bases, leaving 16 bases between the germline ends. The germline V gene encodes CDR1 SGHTA and CDR2 FQGNSA. The CDR3 totals 17 residues. This CDR3 is CASSLVGSRRSSYEQYF. In DNA, the CDR3 is TGTGCCAGCAGCTTAGTAGGGTCGCGGAGAAGCTCCTACGAGCAGTACTTC. The full variable domain, completed using reference TRBV7-2 and TRBJ2-7, is GAGVSQSPSNKVTEKGKDVELRCDPISGHTALYWYRQSLGQGLEFLIYFQGNSAPDKSGLPSDRFSAERTGGSVSTLTIQRTQQEDSAVYLCASSLVGSRRSSYEQYFGPGTRLTVT.

This clone came up many times. CDR3 DNA sequence: TGTGCCAGCAGCCAAGTGACCCGGGAGGGCCACGAGACCCAGTACTTC. Its translation is CASSQVTREGHETQYF. The V and J genes are TRBV4-2 and TRBJ2-5; 8 positions agree with TRBD2. This CDR3 region has 16 residues. Unmatched junction bases numbered 9, after V lost 1 base and J lost 5 bases. Looked up from germline, CDR1 is LGHNA and CDR2 is YNFKEQ.

This clone appeared once. The chain has TRBV25-1 and TRBJ2-5; TRBD2 matches 7 bases. Trimming took 4 bases from V and 5 from J; bases not matched to a gene: 13. Germline V gene data show CDR1 as MGHDK and CDR2 as SYGVNS. CDR3 length equals 16 residues. CDR3 nucleotide sequence: TGTGCCAGCAGTGGTGTGGGCCTAGCGGACGGGGAGACCCAGTACTTC. Encoded protein: CASSGVGLADGETQYF.

The sample holds one count of this clone. The chain uses TRBV7-2 and TRBJ2-3; tentatively, D is TRBD1 or TRBD2 (6 bases each). Per germline, CDR1 SGHTA and CDR2 FQGNSA. This CDR3 spans 15 amino acids. Trimming cost V 1 base and J 6 bases, with 14 bases left between them. The CDR3 here is CASSLDGGPGDTQYF. CDR3 in DNA: TGTGCCAGCAGCTTAGACGGGGGCCCGGGGGATACGCAGTATTTT.

The chain joins TRBV6-4 to TRBJ2-1; 12 bases map to TRBD2. CDR1 is MRHNA, CDR2 SNTAGT, per germline. The CDR3 has 15 residues. The J segment lost 4 bases and the V segment lost 3 bases, leaving 1 base of the junction unmatched. CDR3 nucleotide sequence: TGTGCCAGCAGTGAGCTAGCGGGAGGGTACAATGAGCAGTTCTTC. Protein sequence: CASSELAGGYNEQFF.